Given below is one T cell receptor beta chain in context. The source of the sample is a study of T cells in localized non-small cell lung cancer. Germline V gives CDR1 GTSNPN, CDR2 SVGIG (reference sequence). This CDR3 has 15 amino acids. The trim removed 4 bases at V and 7 bases at J, leaving 8 bases unmatched. Clones were read by immunoSEQ multiplex PCR, and TCRdb kept only the in-frame ones, dropping some. The sample shows 65,000 to 95,000 clones, around 80% of them seen only once. This chain joins TRBV30 and TRBJ2-5, with 14 bases identical to TRBD2. The TCR sequence derives from a man between 40 and 69 years old with stage II squamous cell lung carcinoma. The sequencing here drew on PBMCs, taken before any cancer treatment. The CDR3 DNA sequence: TGTGCCTGGAAGGGGAAGGGACTAGCGGGGGCGACCCAGTACTTC. Translated, it gives CAWKGKGLAGATQYF.